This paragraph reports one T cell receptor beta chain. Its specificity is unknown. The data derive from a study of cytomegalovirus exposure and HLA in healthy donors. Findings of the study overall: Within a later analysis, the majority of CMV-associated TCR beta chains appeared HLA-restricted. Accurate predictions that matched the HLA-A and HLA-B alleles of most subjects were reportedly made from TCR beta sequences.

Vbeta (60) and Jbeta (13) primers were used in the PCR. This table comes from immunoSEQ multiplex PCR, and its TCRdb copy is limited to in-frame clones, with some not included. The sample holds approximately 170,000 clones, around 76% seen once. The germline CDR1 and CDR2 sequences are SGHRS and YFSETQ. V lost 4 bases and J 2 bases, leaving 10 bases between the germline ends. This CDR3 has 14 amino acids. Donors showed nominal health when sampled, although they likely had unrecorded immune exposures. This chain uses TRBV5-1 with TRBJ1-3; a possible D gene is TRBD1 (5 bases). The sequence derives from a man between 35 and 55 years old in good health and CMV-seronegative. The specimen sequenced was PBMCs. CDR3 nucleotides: TGCGCCAGCAGCCAGGACACAGCTGGAAACACCATATATTTT. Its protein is CASSQDTAGNTIYF.